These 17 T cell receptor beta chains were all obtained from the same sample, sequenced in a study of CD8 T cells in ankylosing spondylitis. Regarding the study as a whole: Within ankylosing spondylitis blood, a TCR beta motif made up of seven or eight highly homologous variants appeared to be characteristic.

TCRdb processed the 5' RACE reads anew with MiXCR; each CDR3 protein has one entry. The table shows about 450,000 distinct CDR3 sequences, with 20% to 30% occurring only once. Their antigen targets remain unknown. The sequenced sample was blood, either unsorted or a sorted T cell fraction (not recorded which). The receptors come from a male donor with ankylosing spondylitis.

CDR3 nucleotides: TGTGCCAGCAGCCAAGGTTGGACAGTTTTGAACACCGGGGAGCTGTTTTTT. This gives the protein CASSQGWTVLNTGELFF. The rearrangement uses TRBV3-1 and TRBJ2-2; D possibly corresponds to TRBD1 (6 bases). CDR3 length equals 17 residues. The germline V gene has CDR1 LGHDT and CDR2 YNNKEL (reference sequence). Trimming took off 1 base at V and 1 base at J, with 13 bases between the two ends.

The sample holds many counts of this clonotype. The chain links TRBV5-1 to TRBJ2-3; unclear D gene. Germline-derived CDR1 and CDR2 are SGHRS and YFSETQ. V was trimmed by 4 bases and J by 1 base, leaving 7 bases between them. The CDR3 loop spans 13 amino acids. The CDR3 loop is CASSTPGTDTQYF. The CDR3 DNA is TGCGCCAGCAGCACACCGGGCACAGATACGCAGTATTTT.

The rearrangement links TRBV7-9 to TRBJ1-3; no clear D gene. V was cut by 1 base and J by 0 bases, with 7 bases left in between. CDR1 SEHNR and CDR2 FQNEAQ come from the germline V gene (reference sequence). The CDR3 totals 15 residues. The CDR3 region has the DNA TGTGCCAGCAGCTTAGTAATGTCCTCTGGAAACACCATATATTTT. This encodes CASSLVMSSGNTIYF. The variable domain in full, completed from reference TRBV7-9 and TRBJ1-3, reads DTGVSQNPRHKITKRGQNVTFRCDPISEHNRLYWYRQTLGQGPEFLTYFQNEAQLEKSRLLSDRFSAERPKGSFSTLEIQRTEQGDSAMYLCASSLVMSSGNTIYFGEGSWLTVV.

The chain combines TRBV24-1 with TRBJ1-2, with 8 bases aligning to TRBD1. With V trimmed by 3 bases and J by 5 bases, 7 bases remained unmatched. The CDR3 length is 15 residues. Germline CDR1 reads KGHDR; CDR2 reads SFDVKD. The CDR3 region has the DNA TGTGCCACCAGTGATCCAGGACAGGGTGGGTATGGCTACACCTTC. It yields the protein CATSDPGQGGYGYTF.

CDR3 amino acids: CATSDPVQGYNEQFF. CDR3 DNA sequence: TGTGCCACCAGTGACCCCGTCCAGGGTTACAATGAGCAGTTCTTC. V usage is TRBV24-1 and J usage is TRBJ2-1; a weak D match, TRBD1 (5 bases). This CDR3 comprises 15 residues. V dropped 4 bases and J dropped 4 bases, with 13 bases sitting between them. The germline gives CDR1 KGHDR, CDR2 SFDVKD.

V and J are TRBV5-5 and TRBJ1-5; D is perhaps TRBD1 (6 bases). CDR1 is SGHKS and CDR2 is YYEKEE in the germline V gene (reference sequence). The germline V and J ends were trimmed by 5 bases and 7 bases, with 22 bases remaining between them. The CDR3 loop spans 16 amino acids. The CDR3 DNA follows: TGTGCCAGCAGTACCACTGCCGGGGGCGAGGTCCAGCCCCAGCATTTT. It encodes CASSTTAGGEVQPQHF.

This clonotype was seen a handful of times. In DNA form, the CDR3 reads TGCGCCAGCAGCTTGGACCTAGCGGCGTCCTACGAGCAGTACTTC. Translation: CASSLDLAASYEQYF. This chain joins TRBV5-1 and TRBJ2-7; TRBD2 matches 7 bases. With V trimmed by 0 bases and J by 1 base, 4 bases remained unmatched. The CDR3 has 15 residues. CDR1 SGHRS and CDR2 YFSETQ come from the germline V gene.

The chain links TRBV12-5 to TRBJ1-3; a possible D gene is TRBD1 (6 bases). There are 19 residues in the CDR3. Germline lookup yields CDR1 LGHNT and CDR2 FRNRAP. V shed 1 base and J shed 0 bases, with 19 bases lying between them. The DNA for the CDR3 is TGTGCTAGTGGTTTGGCACCCGACAGGACAACTACCTCTGGAAACACCATATATTTT. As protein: CASGLAPDRTTTSGNTIYF.

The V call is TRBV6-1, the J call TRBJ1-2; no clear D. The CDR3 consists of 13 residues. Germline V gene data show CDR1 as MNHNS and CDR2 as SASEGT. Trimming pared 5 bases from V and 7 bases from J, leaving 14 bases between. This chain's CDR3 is CASSPGRDGGYTF. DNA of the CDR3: TGTGCCAGCAGTCCCGGGAGAGATGGTGGCTACACCTTC.

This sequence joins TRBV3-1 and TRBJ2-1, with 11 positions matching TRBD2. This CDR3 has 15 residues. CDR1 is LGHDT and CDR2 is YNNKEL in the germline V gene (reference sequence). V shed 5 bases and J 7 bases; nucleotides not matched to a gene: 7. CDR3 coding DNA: TGTGCCAGCAGCGCCACACTAGCGGGAGATAATGAGCAGTTCTTC. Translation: CASSATLAGDNEQFF.

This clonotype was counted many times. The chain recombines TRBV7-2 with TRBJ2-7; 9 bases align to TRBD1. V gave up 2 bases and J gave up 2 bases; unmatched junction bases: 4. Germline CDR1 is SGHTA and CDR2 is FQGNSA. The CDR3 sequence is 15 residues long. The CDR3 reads CASSLRQGDPYEQYF. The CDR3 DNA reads TGTGCCAGCAGCTTAAGACAGGGGGACCCCTACGAGCAGTACTTC.

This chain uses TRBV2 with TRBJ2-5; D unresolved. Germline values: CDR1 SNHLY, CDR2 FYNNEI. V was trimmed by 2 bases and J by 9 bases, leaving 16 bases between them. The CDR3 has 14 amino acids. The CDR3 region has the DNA TGTGCCAGCAGTGAATGGGGTAGTGCCCCTCCCCAGTACTTC. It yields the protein CASSEWGSAPPQYF.

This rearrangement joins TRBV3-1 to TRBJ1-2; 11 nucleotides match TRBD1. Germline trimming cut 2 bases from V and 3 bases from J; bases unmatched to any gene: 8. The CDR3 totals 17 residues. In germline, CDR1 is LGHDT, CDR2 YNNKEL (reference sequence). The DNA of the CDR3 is TGTGCCAGCAGCCAATCCCCGGGACAGGGGGTAGACTATGGCTACACCTTC. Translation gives CASSQSPGQGVDYGYTF. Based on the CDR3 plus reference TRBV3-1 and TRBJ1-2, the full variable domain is DTAVSQTPKYLVTQMGNDKSIKCEQNLGHDTMYWYKQDSKKFLKIMFSYNNKELIINETVPNRFSPKSPDKAHLNLHINSLELGDSAVYFCASSQSPGQGVDYGYTFGSGTRLTVV.

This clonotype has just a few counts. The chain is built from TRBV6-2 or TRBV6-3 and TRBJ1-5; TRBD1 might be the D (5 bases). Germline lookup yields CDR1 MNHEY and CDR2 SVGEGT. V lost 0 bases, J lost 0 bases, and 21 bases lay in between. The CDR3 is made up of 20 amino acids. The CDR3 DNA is TGTGCCAGCAGTTACTCAATGCCAGGGAGAGATCTTAATAGCAATCAGCCCCAGCATTTT. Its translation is CASSYSMPGRDLNSNQPQHF.

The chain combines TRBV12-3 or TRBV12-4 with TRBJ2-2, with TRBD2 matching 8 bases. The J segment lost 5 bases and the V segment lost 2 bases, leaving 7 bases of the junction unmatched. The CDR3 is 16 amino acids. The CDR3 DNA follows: TGTGCCAGCAGTTTAAGCGGGAGAGGGAAAACCGGGGAGCTGTTTTTT. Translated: CASSLSGRGKTGELFF.

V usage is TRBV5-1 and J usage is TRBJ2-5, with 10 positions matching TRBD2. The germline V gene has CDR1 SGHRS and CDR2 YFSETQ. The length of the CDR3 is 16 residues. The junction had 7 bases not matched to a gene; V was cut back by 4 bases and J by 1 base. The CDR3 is CASSIGTSVFQETQYF. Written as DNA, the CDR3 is TGCGCCAGCAGCATAGGGACTAGCGTGTTCCAAGAGACCCAGTACTTC. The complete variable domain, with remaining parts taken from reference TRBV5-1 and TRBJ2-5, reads KAGVTQTPRYLIKTRGQQVTLSCSPISGHRSVSWYQQTPGQGLQFLFEYFSETQRNKGNFPGRFSGRQFSNSRSEMNVSTLELGDSALYLCASSIGTSVFQETQYFGPGTRLLVL.

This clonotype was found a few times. CDR3 amino acids: CASSKRSREGADTQYF. Written as DNA, the CDR3 is TGTGCCAGCAGCAAAAGGTCCAGGGAGGGCGCAGATACGCAGTATTTT. The chain uses TRBV11-2 and TRBJ2-3, with 7 bases identical to TRBD2. V shed 5 bases and J 4 bases; nucleotides not matched to a gene: 12. In germline, CDR1 is SGHAT, CDR2 FQNNGV. This CDR3 spans 16 amino acids.